This TCR beta chain was observed in a study of vaccination and CD4 T cells after COVID-19. As for the study in general: Post-COVID specimens were obtained a median about 97 days after diagnosis (range 35 to 161).

The V gene lost 3 bases and the J gene lost 0 bases, with 13 bases spanning the gap. Per the germline V gene, CDR1 is MNHEY and CDR2 is SMNVEV (reference sequence). The CDR3 length is 16 residues. Concerning this clonotype: Its target is unknown.

With the Oncomine TCR Beta short-read assay, DNA from cultured CD4+ T cells was sequenced. TCRdb redid the calling of the PCR reads with MiXCR, one entry per CDR3 protein. The sample shows more than 9,500 distinct CDR3 sequences, about 74% of them seen only once. Indicated treatment: approximately nine-day PBMC culture with coronavirus spike peptide pools or control peptides (ViraFEST assay). Peptide pools at 9.5 to 10 ug/ml stimulated under 2.5 million PBMCs per well with about 9.1 IU/ml IL-2. General study points: The authors studied relatively few convalescent patients and analyzed no early post-infection timepoints.

The rearrangement joins TRBV27 to TRBJ2-3; maybe TRBD1 (6 bases). The sequence was obtained from a human donor who had recovered from COVID-19. Input material: CD4+ T cells from blood, cultured in vitro. The CDR3 region is CASSFLGARSTDTQYF. The CDR3 region has the DNA TGTGCCAGCAGTTTCTTGGGGGCGCGAAGCACAGATACGCAGTATTTT.